The present T cell receptor (beta chain) was sequenced within a study of T-cell reconstitution after alpha-beta-depleted transplantation in children. Study results and caveats: A year had passed since transplant, and T-cell counts and diversity by then came mostly from newly produced T cells. Roughly two months post-transplant, alpha-beta T cells reportedly originated from several hundred graft clones that had expanded. At day 60, the high TCRbeta diversity found in some patients originated from recipient T cells and thymic progenitors that had survived.

This clonotype was detected a few times. The antigen is unknown. Losses at the gene ends were 3 bases for V and 5 bases for J; bases not matched to a gene: 10. The length of the CDR3 is 15 residues. Per germline, CDR1 LGHNA and CDR2 YNFKEQ. TCRbeta library construction was performed incorporating unique molecular identifiers. Via MiXCR, TCRdb re-called the PCR reads, giving one row per CDR3 protein. The profile shows more than 400,000 distinct CDR3 sequences, 10% to 12% of them singletons. The chain carries TRBV4-2 and TRBJ2-7; 7 bases are shared with TRBD1. The starting material was PBMCs, mostly from graft donor cells, obtained 180 days after TCRalphabeta/CD19-depleted stem cell transplant. This clonotype was obtained from a female patient aged 2-9 years who had a stem cell transplant for aplastic anemia, so the T cells may come from the graft donor. CDR3 in DNA: TGTGCCAGCAGCCAGCCTGACAGGGTGGGGCACGAGCAGTACTTC. As protein: CASSQPDRVGHEQYF.